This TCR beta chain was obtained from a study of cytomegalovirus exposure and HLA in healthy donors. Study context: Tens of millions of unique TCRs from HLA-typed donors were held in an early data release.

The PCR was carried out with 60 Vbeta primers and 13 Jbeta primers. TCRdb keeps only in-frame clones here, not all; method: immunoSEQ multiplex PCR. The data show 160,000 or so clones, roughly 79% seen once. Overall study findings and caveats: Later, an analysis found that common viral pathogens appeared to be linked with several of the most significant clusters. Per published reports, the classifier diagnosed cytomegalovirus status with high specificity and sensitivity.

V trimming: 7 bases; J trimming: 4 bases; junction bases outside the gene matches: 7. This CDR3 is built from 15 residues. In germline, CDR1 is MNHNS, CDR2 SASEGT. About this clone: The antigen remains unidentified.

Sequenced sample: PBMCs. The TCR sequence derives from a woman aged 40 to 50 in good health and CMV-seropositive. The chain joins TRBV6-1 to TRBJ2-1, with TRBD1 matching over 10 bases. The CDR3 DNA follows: TGTGCCAGCATAGAGGGGACAGGGGATTACAATGAGCAGTTCTTC. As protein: CASIEGTGDYNEQFF.